The sequence of this T cell receptor beta chain was determined in a study of shared clonotypes between healthy human individuals. Donors, healthy HIV-negative adults, lacked recent acute infections or vaccinations. Comment on this clone: Other DNA sequences from this sample encode an identical CDR3 as well.

The V gene end was trimmed by 0 bases and the J gene end by 8 bases; junction bases not matched to a gene: 1. The length of the CDR3 is 14 residues. Germline CDR1 MNHEY, CDR2 SVGAGI. The protocol was immunoSEQ multiplex PCR, while the TCRdb copy is restricted to in-frame clones and leaves out a portion. The sample contains some 2,400,000 clones, 90% to 96% of which appear only once. Input material: naive CD4+ T cells sorted from blood. Subset meaning: CD45RA+ positively selected. This sequence joins TRBV6-5 and TRBJ1-4; TRBD1 matches 9 bases. This sequence originates from a man aged 18 to 35 in good health. The CDR3, as DNA: TGTGCCAGCAGTTACTCGGGGACAGGGGAAAAACTGTTTTTT. Translated, it gives CASSYSGTGEKLFF.